The clone carrying this T cell receptor (beta chain) was counted at least ten times. Its antigen remains unknown. Tagging with unique molecular identifiers was a feature of the TCR beta cDNA libraries. Once roughly 0.9 to 10 million T cells were used, hundreds of thousands of cDNA molecules resulted. TCRdb passed the PCR reads through MiXCR, listing each CDR3 protein once. The table records over 150,000 distinct CDR3 sequences, around 28% of them present only once. This entry is derived from a study of post-analysis software for immune sequencing data. For the study at large: Relapsing-remitting, secondary progressive and progressive-relapsing courses of multiple sclerosis were included.

Study-wide results and caveats: Compared with controls, patients showed significantly lower normalized Chao1 diversity. Samples from one preparation batch, clustered by F measure, grouped strongly together. A handful of TRBV segments appeared more often in patients than in controls, and TRBV5-6, TRBV5-1 and TRBV20-1 were among these.

The length of the CDR3 is 13 residues. From germline, CDR1 is LNHNV and CDR2 YYDKDF (reference sequence). The V end was cut by 0 bases, the J end by 4 bases, with 6 bases between. This receptor was taken from a girl under 18 with multiple sclerosis. The chain couples TRBV15 to TRBJ2-5; D ambiguous. The sequenced material came from blood. CDR3 sequence: CATSRDGIETQYF. CDR3 sequence (DNA): TGTGCCACCAGCAGAGATGGAATAGAGACCCAGTACTTC.